A selection of T cell receptor beta chains follows, all from one sample in a study of blood T cell repertoires in COVID-19. The repertoire was sequenced with immunoSEQ multiplex PCR; TCRdb's copy has only in-frame clones and lacks some. The sample yields 80,000 or so clones, approximately 78% seen once. Sequencing was done on a sample of peripheral blood. The source is a woman in her 70s with acute or convalescent COVID-19. The CDR3 runs from the conserved cysteine through the conserved F or W. The order of the fields is J gene, clone size, D gene, V gene, CDR3 DNA, CDR3 protein. D genes are given only for firm matches. Size tells how often a clone was seen (once, few, many) or the class of an expanded clone, and some rows leave it out.

>TRBJ2-3|.|.|TRBV2
TGTGCCAGCAGTGAAAGGGAGCACCTCATGCAGTATTTT
CASSEREHLMQYF
>TRBJ2-5|.|TRBD2|TRBV5-1
TGCGCCACCTCCGCGGGCGGGAGCTGGGAGACCCAGTACTTC
CATSAGGSWETQYF
>TRBJ2-1|.|TRBD2|TRBV15
TGTGCCACCAGCTTCCAAGGACTAGCGGGAGACAATGAGCAGTTCTTC
CATSFQGLAGDNEQFF
>TRBJ2-1|few|.|TRBV3-1/TRBV3-2
TGTGCCAGCAGCCAACAGGGCCAGTACAATGAGCAGTTCTTC
CASSQQGQYNEQFF
>TRBJ2-2|.|TRBD2|TRBV3-1/TRBV3-2
TGTGCCAGCAGCCCACCCTCTTTTAGCGGGACCAACACCGGGGAGCTGTTTTTT
CASSPPSFSGTNTGELFF
>TRBJ2-7|few|TRBD1|TRBV3-1/TRBV3-2
TGTGCCAGCAGCCCGACAATAGCAGGGGGCAAAGACGAGCAGTACTTC
CASSPTIAGGKDEQYF
>TRBJ2-1|.|.|TRBV12-3/TRBV12-4
TGTGCCAGTAGCGGCTTCTACAATGAGCAGTTCTTC
CASSGFYNEQFF
>TRBJ1-2|.|TRBD1|TRBV5-1
TGCGCCAGCAGCTTGGAGGACAGGACTTATGGCTACACCTTC
CASSLEDRTYGYTF
>TRBJ2-2|.|.|TRBV9
TGTGCCAGCAGCGTGACCAACTCAGCGGGCCCACCAGGGGGGGAGCTGTTTTTT
CASSVTNSAGPPGGELFF
>TRBJ2-2|once|.|TRBV11-2
TGTGCCAGCAGCTTAGATGCGGCCGGGGAGCTGTTTTTT
CASSLDAAGELFF
>TRBJ1-2|.|.|TRBV29-1
TGCAGCGTTGTGGGGGGAAGTAACTATGGCTACACCTTC
CSVVGGSNYGYTF
>TRBJ1-5|once|TRBD1|TRBV9
TGTGCCAGCAGCGAGGACAGGGGCCTTAATCAGCCCCAGCATTTT
CASSEDRGLNQPQHF
>TRBJ2-5|.|TRBD2|TRBV30
TGTGCCTGGAGTCCGGGACTAGCGGGAGCGGGCGGAGAGACCCAGTACTTC
CAWSPGLAGAGGETQYF
>TRBJ1-5|.|.|TRBV19
TGTGCCAGTAGTATCAATGGAGTTCAGCCCCAGCATTTT
CASSINGVQPQHF
>TRBJ2-2|once|.|TRBV19
TGTGCCAGTCGAACGAGCTTGAACACCGGGGAGCTGTTTTTT
CASRTSLNTGELFF
>TRBJ2-2|once|.|TRBV11-3
TGTGCCAGCAGCTTAGATTTCGCCGGGGAGCTGTTTTTT
CASSLDFAGELFF
>TRBJ1-3|.|.|TRBV3-1/TRBV3-2
TGTGCCAGCAGCCGACCGGGTTACGAAAACACCATATATTTT
CASSRPGYENTIYF
>TRBJ2-7|.|TRBD2|TRBV9
TGTGCCAGCAGCGTTAGACAAAGAGGACTAGCGGGAATTTTGGGCTACGAGCAGTACTTC
CASSVRQRGLAGILGYEQYF
>TRBJ2-5|.|TRBD2|TRBV6-2/TRBV6-3
TGTGCCAGCAGCCGGGGACTAGCGGGGTTGCACCAAGAGACCCAGTACTTC
CASSRGLAGLHQETQYF
>TRBJ1-1|.|TRBD1|TRBV19
TGTGCCAGTAGTCCTAACAGGGGAACTGAAGCTTTCTTT
CASSPNRGTEAFF
>TRBJ2-5|.|TRBD2|TRBV27
TGTGCCAGCAGTTTAAGGACTAGCGGGCAGGTAGAGACCCAGTACTTC
CASSLRTSGQVETQYF
>TRBJ2-2|.|.|TRBV11-2
TGTGCCAGCAGGGGATGGGGGCGTGAGAACACCGGGGAGCTGTTTTTT
CASRGWGRENTGELFF
>TRBJ2-1|few|.|TRBV11-2
TGTGCCAGCAGCTCCGTTCTCGGGGGCTCCTACAATGAGCAGTTCTTC
CASSSVLGGSYNEQFF
>TRBJ1-4|.|TRBD1|TRBV6-2/TRBV6-3
TGTGCCAGCCGTTCAGGGGGGCTTGGTGAAAAACTGTTTTTT
CASRSGGLGEKLFF